This TCR beta chain was sequenced for a study of PD-1 blockade in classical Hodgkin lymphoma. J lost 2 bases, V lost 0 bases, and 5 bases had no gene match. The CDR3 has 17 residues. The germline gives CDR1 SGDLS, CDR2 YYNGEE. Every patient experienced relapse after autologous stem cell transplantation, and brentuximab vedotin exposure varied. The data were produced by immunoSEQ multiplex PCR, yet TCRdb's version contains in-frame clones alone and is incomplete. The top ten clones hold approximately 15% of a sample with 90,000 to 100,000 clones, about four fifths of them seen once. The J gene is TRBJ2-5, the V gene TRBV9; 12 bases map to TRBD1. This material consisted of peripheral blood mononuclear cells (PBMCs), taken before the second cycle of nivolumab. The receptor's source is a human donor with classical Hodgkin lymphoma. The CDR3 DNA reads as TGTGCCAGCAGCGTAGGGGGACAGGGGGCCACTCAAGAGACCCAGTACTTC. This encodes CASSVGGQGATQETQYF.